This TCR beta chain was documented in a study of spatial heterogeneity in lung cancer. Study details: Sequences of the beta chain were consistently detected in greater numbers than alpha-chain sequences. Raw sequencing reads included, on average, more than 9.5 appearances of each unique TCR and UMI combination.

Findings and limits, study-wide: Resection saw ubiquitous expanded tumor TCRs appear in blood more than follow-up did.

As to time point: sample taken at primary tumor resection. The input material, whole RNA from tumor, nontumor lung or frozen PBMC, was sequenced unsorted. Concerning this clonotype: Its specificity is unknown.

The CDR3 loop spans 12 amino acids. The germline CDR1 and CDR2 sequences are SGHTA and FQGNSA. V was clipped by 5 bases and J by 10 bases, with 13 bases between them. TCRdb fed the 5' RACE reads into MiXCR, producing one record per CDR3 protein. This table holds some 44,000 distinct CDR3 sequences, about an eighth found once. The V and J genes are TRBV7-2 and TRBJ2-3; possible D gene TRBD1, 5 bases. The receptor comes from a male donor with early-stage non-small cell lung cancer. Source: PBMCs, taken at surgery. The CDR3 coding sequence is TGTGCCAGCAGCGCGGACACCGCGGCGCAGTATTTT. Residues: CASSADTAAQYF. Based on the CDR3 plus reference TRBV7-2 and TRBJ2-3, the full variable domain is GAGVSQSPSNKVTEKGKDVELRCDPISGHTALYWYRQSLGQGLEFLIYFQGNSAPDKSGLPSDRFSAERTGGSVSTLTIQRTQQEDSAVYLCASSADTAAQYFGPGTRLTVL.